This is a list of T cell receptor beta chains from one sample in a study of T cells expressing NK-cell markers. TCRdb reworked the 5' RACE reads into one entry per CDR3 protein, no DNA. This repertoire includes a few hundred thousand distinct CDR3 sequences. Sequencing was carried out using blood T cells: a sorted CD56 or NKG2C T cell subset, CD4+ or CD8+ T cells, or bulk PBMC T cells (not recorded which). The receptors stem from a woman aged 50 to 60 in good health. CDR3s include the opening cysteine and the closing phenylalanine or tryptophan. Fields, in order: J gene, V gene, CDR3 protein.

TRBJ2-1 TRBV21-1 CASSKKAIGLATYNEQFF
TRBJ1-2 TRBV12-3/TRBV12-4 CASSFGQASGYTF
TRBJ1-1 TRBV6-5 CASNPRAATEAFF
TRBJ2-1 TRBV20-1 CSARDTSGRDEQFF
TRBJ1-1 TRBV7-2 CASSLRRATEAFF
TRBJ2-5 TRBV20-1 CSAQSTKTQYF
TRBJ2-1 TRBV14 CASSQEVGWRAGYEQFF
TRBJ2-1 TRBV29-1 CSVASGGYNEQFF
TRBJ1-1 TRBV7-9 CASSLVAFNTEAFF
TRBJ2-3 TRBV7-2 CASSLKRGVPTDTQYF
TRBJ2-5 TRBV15 CATSRVLEETQYF
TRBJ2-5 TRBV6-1 CASHRQGISQETQYF
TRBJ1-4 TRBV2 CASSDGYNEKLFF
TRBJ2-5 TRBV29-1 CSAPPANRGTETQYF
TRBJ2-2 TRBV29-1 CSVDFGSTGELFF
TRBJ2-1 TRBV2 CASRDRGVDEQFF
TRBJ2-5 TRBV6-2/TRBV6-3 CASSSGQGVQETQYF
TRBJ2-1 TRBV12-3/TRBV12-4 CASSLPGFYNEQFF
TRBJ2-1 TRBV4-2 CASSREAGVVDEQFF
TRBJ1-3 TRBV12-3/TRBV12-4 CASRTGTGLSGNTIYF
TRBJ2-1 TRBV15 CATSRDTSGINNEQFF
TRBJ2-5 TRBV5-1 CASSLAEILGETQYF
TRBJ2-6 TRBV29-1 CSAAVLGAGANVLTF
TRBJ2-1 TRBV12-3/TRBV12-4 CASSIGLSPANEQFF
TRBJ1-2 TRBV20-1 CSARKGLHGYTF
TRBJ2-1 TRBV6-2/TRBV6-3 CATRLGLGNEQFF
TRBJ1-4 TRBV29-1 CSVREKGWEKLFF
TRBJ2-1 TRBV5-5 CASSQFWASGISNEQFF
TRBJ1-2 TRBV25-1 CASREQGVSNYGYTF
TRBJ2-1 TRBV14 CASSQDLGLGFNEQFF
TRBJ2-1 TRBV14 CASSQDRVAEQFF
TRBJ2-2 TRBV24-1 CATRRGAAGELFF
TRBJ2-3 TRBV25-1 CASSETRGPSTDTQYF
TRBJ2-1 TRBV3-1 CASSQLRGNEQFF
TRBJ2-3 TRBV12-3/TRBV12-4 CASSPDRVSQYF
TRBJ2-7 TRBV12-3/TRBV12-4 CASSRDFFYEQYF
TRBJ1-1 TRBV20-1 CSARRPGATFF
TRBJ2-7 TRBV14 CASSQLGQGYEQYF
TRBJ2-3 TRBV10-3 CATAFPDTQYF
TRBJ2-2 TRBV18 CASRTGGALTGELFF
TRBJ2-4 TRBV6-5 CASSYGGPKNIQYF
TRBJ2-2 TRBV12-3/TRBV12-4 CASSLTRGGGELFF
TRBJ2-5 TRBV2 CASSKDRPQETQYF
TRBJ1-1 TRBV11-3 CASSLGLGRGTEAFF